This paragraph reports one TCR beta chain. What it binds is unknown. RNA totalling about 0.5 to 1 ug underwent reverse transcription with random hexamers. The method of amplification for TCR beta CDR3 was immunoSEQ multiplex PCR, covering 54 Vbeta and 13 Jbeta. TCRdb processed the immunoSEQ multiplex PCR reads anew with MiXCR; each CDR3 protein has one entry. The sample consists of 130,000 to 150,000 distinct CDR3 sequences, approximately 94% of them appearing once. These data come from a study of CD8 T cells in Susac syndrome. Regarding the study as a whole: As the study acknowledged, the number of individuals in its TCR sequencing and HLA analysis was relatively small.

The source is a human donor in good health. The specimen sequenced was CD4+ T cells from PBMCs.

The CDR3 nucleotides read TGTGCCAGCAGCTCAAGGTCAGGGAAAGATACGCAGTATTTT. This gives the protein CASSSRSGKDTQYF. The chain carries TRBV5-4 and TRBJ2-3; D might be TRBD1 (5 bases). This CDR3 is built from 14 residues. The germline V and J ends were trimmed by 3 bases and 5 bases, with 13 bases remaining between them. CDR1 and CDR2 (germline): SGHNT, YYREEE (reference sequence).